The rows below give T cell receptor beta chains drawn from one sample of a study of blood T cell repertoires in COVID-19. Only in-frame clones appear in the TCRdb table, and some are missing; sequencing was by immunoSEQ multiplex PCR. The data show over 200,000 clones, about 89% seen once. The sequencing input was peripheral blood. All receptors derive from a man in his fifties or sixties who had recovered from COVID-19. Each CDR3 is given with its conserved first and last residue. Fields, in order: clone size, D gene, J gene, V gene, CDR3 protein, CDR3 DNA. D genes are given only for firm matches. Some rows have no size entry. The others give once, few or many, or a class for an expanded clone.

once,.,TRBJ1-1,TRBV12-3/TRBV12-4,CASSQDTATEAFF,TGTGCCAGCAGTCAAGACACAGCTACTGAAGCTTTCTTT
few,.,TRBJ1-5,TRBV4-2,CASSQDRGTESNQPQHF,TGTGCCAGCAGCCAAGATAGGGGAACAGAGTCCAATCAGCCCCAGCATTTT
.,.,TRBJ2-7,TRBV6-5,CASSYLSLTAYEQYF,TGTGCCAGCAGTTACCTCTCCCTGACAGCCTACGAGCAGTACTTC
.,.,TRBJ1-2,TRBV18,CASSPTRDYGYTF,TGTGCCAGCTCACCAACGAGAGACTATGGCTACACCTTC
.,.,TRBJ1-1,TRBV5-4,CASSVRDNREAFF,TGTGCCAGCAGCGTCCGGGACAACCGTGAAGCTTTCTTT
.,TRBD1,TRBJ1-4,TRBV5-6,CASSLADRNEKLFF,TGTGCCAGCAGCTTGGCGGACAGGAATGAAAAACTGTTTTTT
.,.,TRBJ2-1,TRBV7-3,CASSLQGQAYNEQFF,TGTGCCAGCAGCTTACAGGGGCAAGCATACAATGAGCAGTTCTTC
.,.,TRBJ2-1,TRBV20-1,CSARDLGPFF,TGCAGTGCTAGAGATCTTGGGCCGTTCTTC
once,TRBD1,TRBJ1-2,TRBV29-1,CSVVQGEFYGYTF,TGCAGCGTTGTACAGGGGGAGTTCTATGGCTACACCTTC
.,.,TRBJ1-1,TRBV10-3,CAISGGGLNTEAFF,TGTGCCATCAGTGGCGGGGGTTTGAACACTGAAGCTTTCTTT
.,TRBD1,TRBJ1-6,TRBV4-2,CASSHAQGAPKSPLHF,TGTGCCAGCAGCCACGCACAGGGGGCGCCGAAATCACCCCTCCACTTT
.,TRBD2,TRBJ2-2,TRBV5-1,CASSPDGTTETGELFF,TGCGCCAGCAGCCCGGACGGGACTACAGAGACCGGGGAGCTGTTTTTT
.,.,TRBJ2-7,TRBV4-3,CASSQASSTVYEQYF,TGCGCCAGCAGCCAAGCGTCTAGCACCGTCTACGAGCAGTACTTC
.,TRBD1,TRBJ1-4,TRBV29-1,CSVGTGTEKLFF,TGCAGCGTTGGGACAGGGACTGAAAAACTGTTTTTT
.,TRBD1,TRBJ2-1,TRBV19,CASSIHEGQGHNEQFF,TGTGCCAGTAGTATCCATGAGGGACAGGGGCACAATGAGCAGTTCTTC
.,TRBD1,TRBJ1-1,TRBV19,CASRHRGPNTEAFF,TGTGCCAGTAGACACAGGGGCCCTAACACTGAAGCTTTCTTT
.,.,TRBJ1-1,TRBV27,CASSLSARVPSMNTEAFF,TGTGCCAGCAGTTTATCCGCGAGGGTCCCTTCTATGAACACTGAAGCTTTCTTT
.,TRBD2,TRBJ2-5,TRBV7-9,CASSSSGGLQETQYF,TGTGCCAGCAGCTCTAGCGGGGGGCTCCAAGAGACCCAGTACTTC
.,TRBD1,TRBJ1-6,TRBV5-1,CASSLDQGANSPLHF,TGCGCCAGCAGCTTGGATCAGGGGGCAAATTCACCCCTCCACTTT
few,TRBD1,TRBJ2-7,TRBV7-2,CASSQRQGSYEQYF,TGTGCCAGCAGCCAAAGACAGGGTTCCTACGAGCAGTACTTC
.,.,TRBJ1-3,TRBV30,CAWSVGGANTIYF,TGTGCCTGGAGTGTGGGAGGGGCAAACACCATATATTTT
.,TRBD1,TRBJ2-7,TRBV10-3,CAISESGGQGSYEQYF,TGTGCCATCAGTGAGTCGGGGGGACAGGGTTCCTACGAGCAGTACTTC
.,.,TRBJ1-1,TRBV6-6,CASSYSGDVGTEAFF,TGTGCCAGCAGTTACTCCGGGGATGTAGGCACTGAAGCTTTCTTT
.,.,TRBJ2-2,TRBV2,CASSEVGLVAGELFF,TGTGCCAGCAGTGAGGTCGGCCTAGTGGCCGGGGAGCTGTTTTTT
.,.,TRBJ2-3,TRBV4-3,CASSPVAGKPDTQYF,TGCGCCAGCAGCCCTGTCGCAGGGAAGCCAGATACGCAGTATTTT
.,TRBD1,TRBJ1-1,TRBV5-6,CASSLVDRVNTEAFF,TGTGCCAGCAGCTTGGTCGACAGGGTGAACACTGAAGCTTTCTTT
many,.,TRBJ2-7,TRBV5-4,CASSLRGGREQYF,TGTGCCAGCAGCTTGCGAGGGGGAAGAGAGCAGTACTTC
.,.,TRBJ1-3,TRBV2,CASTKDRFGMTIYF,TGTGCCAGCACCAAAGACAGGTTCGGCATGACCATATATTTT
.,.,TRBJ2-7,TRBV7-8,CASSQDRFYEQYF,TGTGCCAGCAGCCAGGACAGATTCTACGAGCAGTACTTC
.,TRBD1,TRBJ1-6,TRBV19,CASSIRSGDRTGFFPLHF,TGTGCCAGTAGTATTAGGTCCGGGGATCGGACAGGGTTTTTTCCCCTCCACTTT
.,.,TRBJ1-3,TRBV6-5,CASSWTTGNTIYF,TGTGCCAGCAGTTGGACAACCGGAAACACCATATATTTT
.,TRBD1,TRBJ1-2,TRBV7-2,CASSPTGAGRGYTF,TGTGCCAGCAGCCCGACAGGGGCAGGTCGGGGCTACACCTTC
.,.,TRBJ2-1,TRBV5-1,CASSLVGTLFNEQFF,TGCGCCAGCAGCCTTGTTGGGACTCTTTTTAATGAGCAGTTCTTC
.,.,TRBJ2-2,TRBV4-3,CASSQDPRRQVSGELFF,TGCGCCAGCAGCCAAGATCCCAGGAGGCAGGTCTCCGGGGAGCTGTTTTTT
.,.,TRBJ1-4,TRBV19,CASSRAMGRTNEKLFF,TGTGCCAGTAGTAGGGCGATGGGGCGAACTAATGAAAAACTGTTTTTT
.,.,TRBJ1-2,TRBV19,CASSSWIRGDYGYTF,TGTGCCAGTAGTTCCTGGATCCGCGGGGACTATGGCTACACCTTC
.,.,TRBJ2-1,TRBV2,CASSVTDRNQFF,TGTGCCAGCAGTGTGACAGACCGGAATCAATTCTTC
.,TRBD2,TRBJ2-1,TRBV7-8,CASSSPLTSGFYNEQFF,TGTGCCAGCAGCTCGCCCCTTACTAGCGGGTTCTACAATGAGCAGTTCTTC
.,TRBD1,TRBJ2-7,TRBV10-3,CAIKGEDRDRHEQYF,TGTGCCATCAAGGGCGAGGACAGGGACAGACACGAGCAGTACTTC
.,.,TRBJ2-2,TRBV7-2,CASREWNTGELFF,TGTGCCAGCAGGGAGTGGAACACCGGGGAGCTGTTTTTT
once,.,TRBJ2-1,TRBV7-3,CASSFQGLAPRNEQFF,TGTGCCAGCAGCTTTCAAGGCCTAGCTCCTAGGAATGAGCAGTTCTTC
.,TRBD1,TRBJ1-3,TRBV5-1,CASSYGQGKGNTIYF,TGCGCCAGCAGCTACGGACAGGGGAAAGGAAACACCATATATTTT
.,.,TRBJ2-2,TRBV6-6,CASSKGVSSTGELFF,TGTGCCAGCAGTAAGGGGGTTAGTAGCACCGGGGAGCTGTTTTTT
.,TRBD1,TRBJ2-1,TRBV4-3,CASSQTGTGNNEQFF,TGCGCCAGCAGCCAAACCGGGACAGGAAACAATGAGCAGTTCTTC
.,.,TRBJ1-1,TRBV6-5,CASTSREGQTEAFF,TGTGCCAGCACCTCCCGGGAGGGTCAGACTGAAGCTTTCTTT
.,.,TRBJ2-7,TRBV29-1,CSVERQGGTEQYF,TGCAGCGTTGAACGGCAGGGGGGTACCGAGCAGTACTTC